Presented here are 10 T cell receptor beta chains from one specimen sequenced in a study of blood T cells in healthy people across ages. Primers used in a second PCR of about 7 to 12 cycles were a sample-barcoded 5' primer and a J-beta primer mix. TCRdb reprocessed the 5' RACE reads with MiXCR, giving one entry per CDR3 protein. The sample holds 1.5 million to 2 million distinct CDR3 sequences, roughly 52% seen once. The material sequenced was blood. These receptors were taken from a woman aged 40 to 50 in good health.

This rearrangement joins TRBV20-1 to TRBJ2-3; 10 bases map to TRBD2. Germline CDR1 is DFQATT and CDR2 is SNEGSKA (reference sequence). The CDR3 extends over 17 amino acids. The ends lost 1 base at V and 2 bases at J; junction bases unmatched: 9. CDR3 sequence reads: CSARGVLAGPNTDTQYF. The DNA for the CDR3 is TGCAGTGCTAGAGGTGTACTAGCGGGGCCTAACACAGATACGCAGTATTTT.

The chain has TRBV7-9 and TRBJ1-1; D not certain. The CDR3 is made up of 13 amino acids. Looked up from germline, CDR1 is SEHNR and CDR2 is FQNEAQ (reference sequence). Deletions cut 4 bases from V and 5 bases from J, with 11 bases between. CDR3 protein: CASSYSVGTEAFF. Here the CDR3 DNA reads TGTGCCAGCAGCTATTCGGTGGGAACTGAAGCTTTCTTT.

CDR3 bases: TGTGCCAGCAGCCAAGGACTAGGTAGTAAGCAGTTCTTC. Its protein is CASSQGLGSKQFF. This chain connects TRBV11-3 to TRBJ2-1; 7 bases agree with TRBD2. There are 13 residues in the CDR3. V gave up 5 bases and J gave up 11 bases; unmatched junction bases: 9. The V gene's germline CDR1 is SGHNT and CDR2 YENEEA.

V and J are TRBV5-1 and TRBJ2-7, with 10 bases that match TRBD1. Germline loops: CDR1 SGHRS, CDR2 YFSETQ. This CDR3 has 16 amino acids. V lost 3 bases and J lost 0; bases outside the gene matches: 6. The CDR3 DNA sequence: TGCGCCAGCAGCTGGCCGGACAGGGGGAGCTCCTACGAGCAGTACTTC. Translation: CASSWPDRGSSYEQYF.

This sequence joins TRBV18 and TRBJ2-1; D is uncertain. The CDR3 is made up of 15 amino acids. Germline CDR1 reads KGHSH; CDR2 reads LQKENI. The V end lost 6 bases, the J end lost 0 bases, and 12 bases lay between the germline ends. CDR3 sequence: CASSPQTTSYNEQFF. The CDR3 nucleotides are TGTGCCAGCTCCCCTCAGACAACCTCCTACAATGAGCAGTTCTTC.

The chain combines TRBV6-2 or TRBV6-3 with TRBJ2-1; D may correspond to TRBD1 or TRBD2 (6 bases each). Germline V gene sequence: CDR1 MNHEY, CDR2 SVGEGT. V was pared by 5 bases and J by 4 bases, with 24 bases between. The CDR3 length is 18 residues. The CDR3 DNA reads TGTGCCAGCAGTCCCCATCGTCGTACAGGGACTCCTTACAATGAGCAGTTCTTC. This encodes CASSPHRRTGTPYNEQFF.

The gene calls are TRBV7-2 and TRBJ1-5; D not certain. Trimming cost V 1 base and J 3 bases, with 7 bases left between them. The V gene's germline CDR1 is SGHTA and CDR2 FQGNSA. The CDR3 is 14 amino acids. As DNA, the CDR3 is TGTGCCAGCAGCTTAGAGCCTTACAATCAGCCCCAGCATTTT. This gives the protein CASSLEPYNQPQHF.

The genes are TRBV5-1 and TRBJ2-7; 8 nucleotides match TRBD1. The CDR3 runs 12 residues. V gave up 5 bases and J gave up 6 bases; unmatched junction bases: 4. In germline, CDR1 is SGHRS, CDR2 YFSETQ. CDR3 in amino acids: CASRHDRGEQYF. CDR3 coding DNA: TGCGCCAGCAGACATGACAGGGGCGAGCAGTACTTC. Full variable domain (rest looked up from reference TRBV5-1 and TRBJ2-7): KAGVTQTPRYLIKTRGQQVTLSCSPISGHRSVSWYQQTPGQGLQFLFEYFSETQRNKGNFPGRFSGRQFSNSRSEMNVSTLELGDSALYLCASRHDRGEQYFGPGTRLTVT.

This clonotype occurred a few times. V gene TRBV4-3 combines with J gene TRBJ2-3; D possibly corresponds to TRBD2 (5 bases). Trimming cost V 2 bases and J 2 bases, with 20 bases left between them. CDR1 and CDR2 (germline): LGHNA, YSLEER. The CDR3 sequence is 18 residues long. The CDR3 reads CASSQQVGQRLFTDTQYF. CDR3 sequence (DNA): TGCGCCAGCAGCCAACAAGTTGGGCAGCGACTATTCACAGATACGCAGTATTTT.

This clonotype was detected only a few times. The chain links TRBV20-1 to TRBJ2-3; no definite D call. The CDR3 runs 11 residues. Trimming stripped 6 bases from V and 6 bases from J, with 10 bases between. Per the germline V gene, CDR1 is DFQATT and CDR2 is SNEGSKA (reference sequence). The CDR3 reads CSAVSGDTQYF. The CDR3 coding sequence is TGCAGTGCCGTGTCCGGGGATACGCAGTATTTT.